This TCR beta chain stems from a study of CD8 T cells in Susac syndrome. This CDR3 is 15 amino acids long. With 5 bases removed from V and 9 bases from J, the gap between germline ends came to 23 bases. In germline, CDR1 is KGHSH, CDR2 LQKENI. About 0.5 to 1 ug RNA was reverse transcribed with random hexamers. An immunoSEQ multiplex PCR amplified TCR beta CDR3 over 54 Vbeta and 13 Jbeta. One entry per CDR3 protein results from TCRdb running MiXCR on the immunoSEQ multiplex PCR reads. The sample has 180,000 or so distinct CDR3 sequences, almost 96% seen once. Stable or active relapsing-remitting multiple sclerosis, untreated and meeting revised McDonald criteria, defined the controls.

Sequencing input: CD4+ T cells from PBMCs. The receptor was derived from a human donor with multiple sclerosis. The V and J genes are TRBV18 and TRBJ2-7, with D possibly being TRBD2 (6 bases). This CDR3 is CASSTLGGPRGVQYF. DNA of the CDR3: TGTGCCAGCTCAACTCTCGGAGGGCCCCGCGGCGTGCAGTACTTC.